This entry describes one TCR beta chain. Original analysis: Amplified reference gene primers provided the basis for estimating nucleated cell counts. The data were produced by immunoSEQ multiplex PCR, yet TCRdb's version contains in-frame clones alone and is incomplete. V, J and clone size reflect that table, while D and trimming were determined from the DNA. The repertoire holds some 380,000 clones, around 89% seen once, with 6.5% in the top ten. The data originate from a study of blood T cell repertoires in COVID-19. The overall study: Sites across the United States, Italy and Spain contributed samples from acute and convalescent COVID-19. PBMCs, B-cell-depleted T cells, or T cells provided the cDNA or gDNA that made up the material.

Trimming took off 5 bases at V and 3 bases at J, with 10 bases between the two ends. The CDR3 loop spans 13 amino acids. Germline CDR1 and CDR2: SGHAT and FQDESV (reference sequence). The sequence was obtained from a man between 18 and 35 years old with active or convalescent COVID-19. The chain joins TRBV11-1 to TRBJ1-2; D gene unclear. Sequencing was carried out using peripheral blood. CDR3 coding DNA: TGTGCCAGCAGCCCCGGGGATTACTATGGCTACACCTTC. This gives the protein CASSPGDYYGYTF.